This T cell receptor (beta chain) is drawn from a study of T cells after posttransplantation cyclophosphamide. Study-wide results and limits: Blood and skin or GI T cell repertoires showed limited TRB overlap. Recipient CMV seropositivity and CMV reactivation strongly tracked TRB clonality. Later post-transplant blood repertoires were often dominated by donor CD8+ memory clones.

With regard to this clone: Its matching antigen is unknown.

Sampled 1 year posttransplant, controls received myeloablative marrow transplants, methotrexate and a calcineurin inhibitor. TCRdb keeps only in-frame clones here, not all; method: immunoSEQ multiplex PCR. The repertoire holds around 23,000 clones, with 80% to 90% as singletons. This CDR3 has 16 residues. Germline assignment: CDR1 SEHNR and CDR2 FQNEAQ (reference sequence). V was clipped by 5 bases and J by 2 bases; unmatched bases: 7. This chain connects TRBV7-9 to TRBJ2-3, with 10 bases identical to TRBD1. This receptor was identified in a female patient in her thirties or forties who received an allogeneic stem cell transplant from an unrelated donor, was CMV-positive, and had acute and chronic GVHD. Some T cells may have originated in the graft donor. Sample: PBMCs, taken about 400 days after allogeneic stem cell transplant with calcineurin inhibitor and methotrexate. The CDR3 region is CASSRDRGLSTDTQYF. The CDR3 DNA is TGTGCCAGCAGCCGGGACAGGGGCCTATCCACAGATACGCAGTATTTT.